This T cell receptor (beta chain) came from a study of post-analysis software for immune sequencing data. Study-level results: Strong co-clustering by F measure was evident for samples that had been prepared in the same batch. Controls had lower frequencies than patients of five or six TRBV segments, which included TRBV5-6, TRBV5-1 and TRBV20-1.

This clonotype was observed a few times. Its matching antigen is unknown. Every TCR beta cDNA library bore unique molecular identifiers. A single record per CDR3 protein comes from TCRdb applying MiXCR to the PCR reads. The table lists about 430,000 distinct CDR3 sequences, approximately 42% of them singletons, with less than 8% in the top ten. Germline V CDR1 and CDR2: SGHTA, FQGNSA. This CDR3 has 16 amino acids. V gave up 0 bases and J gave up 0 bases, with 12 bases separating them. The chain recombines TRBV7-2 with TRBJ2-7; D ambiguous. The material sequenced was blood. The sequence derives from a girl aged 2 to 9 with multiple sclerosis. CDR3 loop: CASSLAPGRFSYEQYF. In DNA, the CDR3 is TGTGCCAGCAGCTTAGCGCCGGGCCGTTTCTCCTACGAGCAGTACTTC.